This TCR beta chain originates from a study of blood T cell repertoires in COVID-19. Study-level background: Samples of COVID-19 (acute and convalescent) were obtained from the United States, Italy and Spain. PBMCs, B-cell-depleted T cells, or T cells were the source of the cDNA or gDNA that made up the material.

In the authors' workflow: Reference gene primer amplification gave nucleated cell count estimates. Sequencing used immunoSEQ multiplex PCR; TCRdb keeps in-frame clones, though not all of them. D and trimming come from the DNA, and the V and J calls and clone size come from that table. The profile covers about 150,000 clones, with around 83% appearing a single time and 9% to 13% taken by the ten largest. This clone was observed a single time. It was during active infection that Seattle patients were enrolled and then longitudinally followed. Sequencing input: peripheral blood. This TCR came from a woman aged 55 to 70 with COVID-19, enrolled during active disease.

The CDR3 DNA is TGTGCCAGCAGCGTTACAGGGAGGGAAACTGAAGCTTTCTTT. Protein product: CASSVTGRETEAFF. The chain combines TRBV9 with TRBJ1-1; D is perhaps TRBD1 (6 bases). V gave up 2 bases and J gave up 5 bases, with 13 bases separating them. The V gene's germline CDR1 is SGDLS and CDR2 YYNGEE. The CDR3 length is 14 residues.